Described below is a single T cell receptor beta chain sequence and its context. Its recognized antigen is unknown. No base quality values were provided; no much bigger clone lies one nucleotide off. Collaborating institutions collected whole blood in K2EDTA tubes following their own protocols. For TCRbeta analysis, collaborator samples were shipped as frozen whole blood, as isolated PBMCs, or as DNA extracted from either sample type. The data stem from a study of blood T cell repertoires in COVID-19 (dated by TCRdb to about 2020). General notes on the study: Samples from collaborators originated in the United States, Italy and Spain and spanned both the acute and convalescent phases of COVID-19. The material from the prospective study consisted of cDNA or gDNA derived from T cells, B-cell-depleted T cells, or PBMCs. Subjects who had been exposed to COVID-19, were actively infected with it, or had recovered from it provided the deeply sampled blood TCRbeta repertoires that made up the dataset. The repertoires were made available in a free public database intended to serve as a resource for research on the immune response to SARS-CoV-2. Samples were obtained from the ongoing ImmuneRACE study (first 160 participants) and from over a thousand subjects provided by 6 global collaborators. Sample metadata almost always included a de-identified subject ID, COVID-19 status, age in years and sex. HLA class I and class II types, where available, came from metadata supplied by the sample provider rather than from assay-based typing.

General findings and caveats noted by the study authors: The amount of clinical and demographic metadata varied by source and participant and was provided uncurated.

A distance of 12 bases separates the germline ends of V and J, which lose 6 bases and 1 base respectively. The CDR3 spans 15 residues, from the cysteine through the phenylalanine. CDR3 DNA is the only sequence kept; it has 45 bases, read in frame from the first base. For CDR1 and CDR2, the germline V gene lists SGHVS and FNYEAQ. TCRbeta CDR3 regions were amplified from genomic DNA by means of the immunoSEQ Assay, a bias-controlled multiplex PCR. Turning to the authors' computational methods: Nucleated cell counts per sample were estimated from amplification of reference gene primers within the assay. Sequence reads were collapsed and filtered to measure the absolute abundance of every unique TCRbeta CDR3 rearrangement. For each sample, productive Simpson clonality was calculated as the square root of Simpson's diversity index across productive rearrangements. TCRdb holds this immuneACCESS table with in-frame rearrangements only. Some clones are missing; in checked studies, unresolved V genes explain under half, and the rest has no known cause. V and J calls and clone size are as listed in that table; D and trimming were resolved from the DNA. The sample profile shows about 360,000 clones; more than 70% of them were found once. The ten top clones hold just under 3% of the sample.

Sequences were obtained from peripheral blood. The sequence joins TRBV7-6 to TRBJ2-2; D gene: possibly TRBD1, on 5 matching bases. The sequence was collected from a man aged 25-45 years with active or convalescent COVID-19. The base sequence is TGTGCCAGCAGAGATATAAGGGGGAACACCGGGGAGCTGTTTTTT. It encodes CASRDIRGNTGELFF.